This T cell receptor beta chain was identified during a study of shared clonotypes between healthy human individuals. Across the study: There were three CD4 naive, three CD4 memory, two CD8 naive and one CD8 memory plates per donor. The study's findings and limits: Naive subsets generally exceeded memory subsets in estimated richness.

Libraries were prepared by immunoSEQ multiplex PCR; TCRdb keeps only in-frame clonotypes and omits some of them. The sample has about 1.1 million clones, roughly 77% seen once. This clone was observed a handful of times. Its specificity is unknown. The V gene's germline CDR1 is MGHRA and CDR2 YSYEKL. The CDR3 consists of 16 residues. V gave up 0 bases and J gave up 6 bases; unmatched junction bases: 4. Sequencing used memory CD4+ T cells from PBMCs. Regarding subset: CD45RA-negative fraction. This TCR derives from a man aged 18 to 30 in good health. Some clones in this sample may be carry-over from other donors' samples. This sequence joins TRBV4-1 and TRBJ2-1; 11 bases line up with TRBD2. The CDR3 loop is CASSQDLAGGFNEQFF. The CDR3 coding sequence is TGCGCCAGCAGCCAAGATCTAGCGGGAGGTTTCAATGAGCAGTTCTTC.